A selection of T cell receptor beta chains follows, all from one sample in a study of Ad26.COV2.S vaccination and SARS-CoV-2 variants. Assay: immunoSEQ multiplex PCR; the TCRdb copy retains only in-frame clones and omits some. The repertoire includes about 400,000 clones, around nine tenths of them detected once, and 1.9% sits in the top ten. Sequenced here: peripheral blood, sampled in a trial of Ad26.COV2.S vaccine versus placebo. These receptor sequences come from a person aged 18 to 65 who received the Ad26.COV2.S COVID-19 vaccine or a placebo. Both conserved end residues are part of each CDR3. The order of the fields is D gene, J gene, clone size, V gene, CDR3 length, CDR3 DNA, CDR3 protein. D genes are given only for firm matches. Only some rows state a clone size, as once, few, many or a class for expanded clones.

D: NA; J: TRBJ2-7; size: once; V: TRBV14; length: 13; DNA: TGTGCCAGCAGGTATATTGGGGCCTACGAGCAGTACTTC; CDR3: CASRYIGAYEQYF
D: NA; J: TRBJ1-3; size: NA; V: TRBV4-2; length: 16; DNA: TGTGCCAGCAGCCAAGATAACGCAGGGGCTGGAAACACCATATATTTT; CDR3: CASSQDNAGAGNTIYF
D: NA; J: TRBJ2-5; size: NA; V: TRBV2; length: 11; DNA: TGTGCCAGCATAGGAAGGGAGACCCAGTACTTC; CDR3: CASIGRETQYF
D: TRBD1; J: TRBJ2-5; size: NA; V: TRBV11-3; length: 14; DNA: TGTGCCAGCAGCCCAGGGACAGGGCGAGAGACCCAGTACTTC; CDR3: CASSPGTGRETQYF
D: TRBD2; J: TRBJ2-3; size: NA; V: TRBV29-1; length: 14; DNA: TGCAGCGAAGCGGGAAAATCTAGCACAGATACGCAGTATTTT; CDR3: CSEAGKSSTDTQYF
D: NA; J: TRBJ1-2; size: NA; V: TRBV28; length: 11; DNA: TGTGCCAGCGGCTTGGGTTTTGGCTACACCTTC; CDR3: CASGLGFGYTF
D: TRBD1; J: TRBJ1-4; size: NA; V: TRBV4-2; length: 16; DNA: TGTGCCAGCAGCCAAGTCGGACAGGGGGCGCGGGAAAAACTGTTTTTT; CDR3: CASSQVGQGAREKLFF
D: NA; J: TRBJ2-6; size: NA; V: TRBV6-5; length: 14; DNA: TGTGCCAGCAGTTCTCGGACAGGGGCCAACGTCCTGACTTTC; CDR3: CASSSRTGANVLTF
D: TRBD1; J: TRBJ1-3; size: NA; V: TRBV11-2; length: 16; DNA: TGTGCCAGCAGCTTGGGACAGGGGGCCGCTGGAAACACCATATATTTT; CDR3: CASSLGQGAAGNTIYF
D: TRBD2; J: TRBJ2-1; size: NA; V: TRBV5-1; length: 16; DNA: TGCGCCAGCAGCTTGGGGCTAGCGGGAGGGATTGATGAGCAGTTCTTC; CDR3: CASSLGLAGGIDEQFF
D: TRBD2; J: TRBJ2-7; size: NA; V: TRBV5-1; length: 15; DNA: TGCGCCAGCAGCTTGGCTGCTAGCGGGACCTACGAGCAGTACTTC; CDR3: CASSLAASGTYEQYF
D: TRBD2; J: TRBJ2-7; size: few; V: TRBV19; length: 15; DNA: TGTGCCAGTAGTCCGACTAGCGGGATTTCCTACGAGCAGTACTTC; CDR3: CASSPTSGISYEQYF
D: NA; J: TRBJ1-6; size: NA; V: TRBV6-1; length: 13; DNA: TGTGCCAGCAGTGAAGCCGTCAGATCACCCCTCCACTTT; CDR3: CASSEAVRSPLHF
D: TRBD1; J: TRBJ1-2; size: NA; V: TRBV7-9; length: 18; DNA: TGTGCCAGCAGCTTATATGTTGGTTCGGGACAGCCGACCTATGGCTACACCTTC; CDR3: CASSLYVGSGQPTYGYTF
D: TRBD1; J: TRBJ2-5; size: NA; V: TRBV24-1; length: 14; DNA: TGTGCCACCAGTGAGCACAGGGGCTCTGGGACCCAGTACTTC; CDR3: CATSEHRGSGTQYF
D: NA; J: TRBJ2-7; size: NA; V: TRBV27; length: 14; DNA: TGTGCCAGCACCCTTAAACAGGGCGGAGGGGAGCAGTACTTC; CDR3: CASTLKQGGGEQYF
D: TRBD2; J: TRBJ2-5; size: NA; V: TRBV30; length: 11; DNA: TGTGCCTGGGGGAGGGGAGAGACCCAGTACTTC; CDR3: CAWGRGETQYF
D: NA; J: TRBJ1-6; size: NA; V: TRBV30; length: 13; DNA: TGTGCCTGGAGTGCAGGGGTACGATCACCCCTCCACTTT; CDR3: CAWSAGVRSPLHF
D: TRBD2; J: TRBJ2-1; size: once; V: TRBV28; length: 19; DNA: TGTGCCAGCAGTTCCCCAAGGGGAGGACTAGCCCTATACTACAATGAGCAGTTCTTC; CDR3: CASSSPRGGLALYYNEQFF
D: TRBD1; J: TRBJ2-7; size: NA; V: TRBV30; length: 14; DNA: TGTGCCTGGGACGGACAGGGGGCTTCAGACGAGCAGTACTTC; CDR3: CAWDGQGASDEQYF
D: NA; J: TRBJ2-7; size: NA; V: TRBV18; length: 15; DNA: TGTGCCAGCTCACCACTCAATAGTGATGCCTACGAGCAGTACTTC; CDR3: CASSPLNSDAYEQYF
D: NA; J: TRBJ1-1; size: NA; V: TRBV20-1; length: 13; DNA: TGCAGTGCTAGTCCCGGGAGAGGCACTGAAGCTTTCTTT; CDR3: CSASPGRGTEAFF
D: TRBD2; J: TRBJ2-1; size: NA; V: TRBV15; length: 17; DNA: TGTGCCACCAGCAGACTTTGGGTAGGGACTAGGGCCCCGGAGCAGTTCTTC; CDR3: CATSRLWVGTRAPEQFF
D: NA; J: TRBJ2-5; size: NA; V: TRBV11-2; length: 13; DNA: TGTGCCAGCGGGGTCCCAGGGAGGGAGACCCAGTACTTC; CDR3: CASGVPGRETQYF
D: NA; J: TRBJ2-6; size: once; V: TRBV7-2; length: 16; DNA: TGTGCCAGCAGCTTAGTACCGGGGACTGGGGCCAACGTCCTGACTTTC; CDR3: CASSLVPGTGANVLTF
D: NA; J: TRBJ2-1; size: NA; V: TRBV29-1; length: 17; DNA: TGCAGCGTGGAGGGAGTCCGGGGATCCGAATCCTACAATGAGCAGTTCTTC; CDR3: CSVEGVRGSESYNEQFF
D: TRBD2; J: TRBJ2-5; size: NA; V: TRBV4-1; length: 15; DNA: TGCGCCAGCAGCCATGGACTAGCGGGAGGGGAGACCCAGTACTTC; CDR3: CASSHGLAGGETQYF
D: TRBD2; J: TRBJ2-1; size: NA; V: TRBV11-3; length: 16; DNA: TGTGCCAGCAGCCCCCGGACTAGCGGGAGTGAAGGTGAGCAGTTCTTC; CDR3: CASSPRTSGSEGEQFF
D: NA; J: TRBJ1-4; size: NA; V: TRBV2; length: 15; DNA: TGTGCCAGCACAGTACAGAACCGCGATAATGAAAAACTGTTTTTT; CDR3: CASTVQNRDNEKLFF
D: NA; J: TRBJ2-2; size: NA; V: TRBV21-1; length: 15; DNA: TGTGCCAGCAGCAAAGAGGCCAGACTCACCGGGGAGCTGTTTTTT; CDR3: CASSKEARLTGELFF
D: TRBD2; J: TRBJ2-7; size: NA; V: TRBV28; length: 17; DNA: TGTGCCAGCAGTTCCTGGACTAGCGGGAGCATCGCCAACGAGCAGTACTTC; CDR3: CASSSWTSGSIANEQYF
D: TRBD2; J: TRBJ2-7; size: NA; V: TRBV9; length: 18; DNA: TGTGCCAGCAGCGATAGCGGGGAGGGCGGGATTAGCTCCTACGAGCAGTACTTC; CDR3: CASSDSGEGGISSYEQYF
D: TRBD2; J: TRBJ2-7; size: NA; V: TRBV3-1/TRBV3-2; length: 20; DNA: TGTGCCAGCAGCCAAGATAAAGGGCAAGGGACTAGCGGTACTACCTACGAGCAGTACTTC; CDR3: CASSQDKGQGTSGTTYEQYF
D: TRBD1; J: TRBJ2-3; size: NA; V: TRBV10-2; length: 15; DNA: TGCGCCAGCAGTAGGACAGGGGGATTTTCGAATACGCAGTATTTT; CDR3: CASSRTGGFSNTQYF
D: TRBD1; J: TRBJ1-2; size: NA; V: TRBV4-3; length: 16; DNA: TGCGCCAGCAGCCTCCGGAGGCAGGGGGCCTTCTATGGCTACACCTTC; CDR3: CASSLRRQGAFYGYTF
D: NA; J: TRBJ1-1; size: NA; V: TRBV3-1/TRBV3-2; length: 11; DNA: TGTGCCAGCAGCCAACGGGGCGAAGCTTTCTTT; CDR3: CASSQRGEAFF
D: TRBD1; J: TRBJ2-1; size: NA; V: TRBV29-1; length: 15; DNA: TGCAGCGTCGGCATCGGGACAGGGGTAAACAATGAGCAGTTCTTC; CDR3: CSVGIGTGVNNEQFF
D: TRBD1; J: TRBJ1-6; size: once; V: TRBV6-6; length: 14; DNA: TGTGCCAGCAGTATTGACAGGGGGCTTTCACCCCTCCACTTT; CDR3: CASSIDRGLSPLHF
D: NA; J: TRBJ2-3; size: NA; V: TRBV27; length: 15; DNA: TGTGCCAGCAGTTTGAAGGGACGGCACACAGATACGCAGTATTTT; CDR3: CASSLKGRHTDTQYF
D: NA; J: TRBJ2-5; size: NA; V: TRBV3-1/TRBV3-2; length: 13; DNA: TGTGCCAGCAGCCACAGTGCGACAGAGACCCAGTACTTC; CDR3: CASSHSATETQYF
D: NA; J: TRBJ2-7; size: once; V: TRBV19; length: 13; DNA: TGTGCCAGTAGTGTCGGCGGGGCAGGGGAGCAGTACTTC; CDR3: CASSVGGAGEQYF
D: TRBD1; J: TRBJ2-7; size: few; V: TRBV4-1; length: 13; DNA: TGCGCCAGCAGCCAACCGGGACAGACCGGGCAGTACTTC; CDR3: CASSQPGQTGQYF
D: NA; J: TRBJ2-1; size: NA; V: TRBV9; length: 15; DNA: TGTGCCAGCAGCGTAGTTGGGACACCCTACAATGAGCAGTTCTTC; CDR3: CASSVVGTPYNEQFF
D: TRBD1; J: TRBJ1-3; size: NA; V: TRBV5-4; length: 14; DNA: TGTGCCAGCAGCTTACAGGGGAACGGAAACACCATATATTTT; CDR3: CASSLQGNGNTIYF
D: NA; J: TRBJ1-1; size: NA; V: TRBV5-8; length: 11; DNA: TGTGCCAGCAGCCGAGTGCTTGAAGCTTTCTTT; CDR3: CASSRVLEAFF
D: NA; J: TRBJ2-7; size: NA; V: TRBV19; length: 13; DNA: TGTGCCAGTAGTATCCAGGGTCTGGGAGAGCAGTACTTC; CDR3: CASSIQGLGEQYF
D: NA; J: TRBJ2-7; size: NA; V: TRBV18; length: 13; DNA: TGTGCCAGCTCACGCAACTACCGGGACGGGCAGTACTTC; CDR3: CASSRNYRDGQYF
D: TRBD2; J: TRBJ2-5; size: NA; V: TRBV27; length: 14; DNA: TGTGCCAGCAGTTCCCTAGCGGGAGGGGAGACCCAGTACTTC; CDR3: CASSSLAGGETQYF
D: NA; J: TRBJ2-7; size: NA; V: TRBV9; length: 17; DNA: TGTGCCAGCAGCGTAGGGGCAGGAACCGCTTCGGGCTACGAGCAGTACTTC; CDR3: CASSVGAGTASGYEQYF
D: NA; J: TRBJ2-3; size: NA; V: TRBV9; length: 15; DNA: TGTGCCAGCAGCGTCGAGGGGTCGAGCACAGATACGCAGTATTTT; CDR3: CASSVEGSSTDTQYF